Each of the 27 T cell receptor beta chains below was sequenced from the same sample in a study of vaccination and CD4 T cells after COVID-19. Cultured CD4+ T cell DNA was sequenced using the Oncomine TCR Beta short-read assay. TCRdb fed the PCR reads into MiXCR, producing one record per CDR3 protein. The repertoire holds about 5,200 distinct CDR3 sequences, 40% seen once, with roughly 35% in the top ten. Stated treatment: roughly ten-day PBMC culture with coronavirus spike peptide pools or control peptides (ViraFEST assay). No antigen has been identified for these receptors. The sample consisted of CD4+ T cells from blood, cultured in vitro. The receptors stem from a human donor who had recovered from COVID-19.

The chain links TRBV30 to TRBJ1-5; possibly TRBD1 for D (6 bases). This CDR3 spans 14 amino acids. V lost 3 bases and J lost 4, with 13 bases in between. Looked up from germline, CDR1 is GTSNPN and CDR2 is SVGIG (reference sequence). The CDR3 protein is CAWSTGTLNQPQHF. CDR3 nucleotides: TGTGCCTGGAGCACCGGGACATTGAATCAGCCCCAGCATTTT. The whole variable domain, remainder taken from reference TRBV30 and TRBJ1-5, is SQTIHQWPATLVQPVGSPLSLECTVEGTSNPNLYWYRQAAGRGLQLLFYSVGIGQISSEVPQNLSASRPQDRQFILSSKKLLLSDSGFYLCAWSTGTLNQPQHFGDGTRLSIL.

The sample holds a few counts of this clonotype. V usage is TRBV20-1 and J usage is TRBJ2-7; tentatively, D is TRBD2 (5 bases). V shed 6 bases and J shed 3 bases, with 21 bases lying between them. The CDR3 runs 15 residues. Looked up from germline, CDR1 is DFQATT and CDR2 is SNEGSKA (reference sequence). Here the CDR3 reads CSAFGLLGYGYEQYF. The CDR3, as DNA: TGCAGTGCCTTCGGACTCTTGGGTTACGGCTACGAGCAGTACTTC.

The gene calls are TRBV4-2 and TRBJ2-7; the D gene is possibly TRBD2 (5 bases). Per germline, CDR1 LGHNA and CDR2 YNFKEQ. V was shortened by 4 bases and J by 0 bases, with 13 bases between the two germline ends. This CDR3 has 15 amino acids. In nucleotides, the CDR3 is TGTGCCAGCAGCCGTATCGACGGGAACTCCTACGAGCAGTACTTC. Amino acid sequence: CASSRIDGNSYEQYF.

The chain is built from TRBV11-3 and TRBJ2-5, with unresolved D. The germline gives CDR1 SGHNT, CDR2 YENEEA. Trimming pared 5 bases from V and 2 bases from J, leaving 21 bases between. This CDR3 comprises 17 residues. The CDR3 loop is CASSRSDRLVEQETQYF. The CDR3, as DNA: TGTGCCAGCAGCCGATCCGATAGGTTGGTAGAACAAGAGACCCAGTACTTC.

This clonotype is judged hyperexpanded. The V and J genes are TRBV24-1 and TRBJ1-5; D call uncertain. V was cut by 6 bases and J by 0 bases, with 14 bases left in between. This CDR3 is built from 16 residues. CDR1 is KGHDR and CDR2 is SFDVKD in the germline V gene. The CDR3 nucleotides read TGTGCCACCAGTTATTCATCAGGAAATAGCAATCAGCCCCAGCATTTT. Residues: CATSYSSGNSNQPQHF.

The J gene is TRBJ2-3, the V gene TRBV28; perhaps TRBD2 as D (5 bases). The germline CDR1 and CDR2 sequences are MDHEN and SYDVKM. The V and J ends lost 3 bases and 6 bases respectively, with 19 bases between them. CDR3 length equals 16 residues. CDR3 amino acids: CASSFSVGIFSDTQYF. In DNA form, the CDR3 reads TGTGCCAGCAGTTTTTCCGTCGGGATTTTCTCCGATACGCAGTATTTT.

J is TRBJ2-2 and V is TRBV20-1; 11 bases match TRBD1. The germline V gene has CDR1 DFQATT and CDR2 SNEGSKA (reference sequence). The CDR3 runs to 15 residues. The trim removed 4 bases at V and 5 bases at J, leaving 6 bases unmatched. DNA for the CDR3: TGCAGTGCTAAAGCCGGGACAGGGGGGACCGGGGAGCTGTTTTTT. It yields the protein CSAKAGTGGTGELFF.

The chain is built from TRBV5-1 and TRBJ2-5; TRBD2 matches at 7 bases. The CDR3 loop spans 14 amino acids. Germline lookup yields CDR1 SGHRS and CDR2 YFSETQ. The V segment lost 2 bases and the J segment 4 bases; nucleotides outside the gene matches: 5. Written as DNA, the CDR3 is TGCGCCAGCAGCTTACTAGCGTCGGGAGAGACCCAGTACTTC. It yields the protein CASSLLASGETQYF.

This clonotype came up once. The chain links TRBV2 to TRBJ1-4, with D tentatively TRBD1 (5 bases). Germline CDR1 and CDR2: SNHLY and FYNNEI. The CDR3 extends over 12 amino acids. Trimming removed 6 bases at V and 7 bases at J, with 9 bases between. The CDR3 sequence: CASRGDREKLFF. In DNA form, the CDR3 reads TGTGCCAGCAGAGGGGATCGTGAAAAACTGTTTTTT.

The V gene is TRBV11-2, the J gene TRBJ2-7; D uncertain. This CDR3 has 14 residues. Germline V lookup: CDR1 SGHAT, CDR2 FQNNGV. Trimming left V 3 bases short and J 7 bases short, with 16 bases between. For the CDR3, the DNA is TGTGCCAGCAGCTTTGGGATGGTCGCGCGTGAGCAGTACTTC. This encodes CASSFGMVAREQYF.

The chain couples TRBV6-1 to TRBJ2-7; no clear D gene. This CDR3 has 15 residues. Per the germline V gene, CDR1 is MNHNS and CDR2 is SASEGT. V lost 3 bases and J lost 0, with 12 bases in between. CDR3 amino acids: CASSDRIAGSYEQYF. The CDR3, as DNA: TGTGCCAGCAGTGATAGGATCGCAGGCTCCTACGAGCAGTACTTC.

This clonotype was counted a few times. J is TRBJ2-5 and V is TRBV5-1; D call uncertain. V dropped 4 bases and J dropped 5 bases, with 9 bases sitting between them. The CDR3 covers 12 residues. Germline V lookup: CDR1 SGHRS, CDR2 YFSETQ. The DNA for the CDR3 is TGCGCCAGCAGCCCCCCCGGGGAGACCCAGTACTTC. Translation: CASSPPGETQYF.

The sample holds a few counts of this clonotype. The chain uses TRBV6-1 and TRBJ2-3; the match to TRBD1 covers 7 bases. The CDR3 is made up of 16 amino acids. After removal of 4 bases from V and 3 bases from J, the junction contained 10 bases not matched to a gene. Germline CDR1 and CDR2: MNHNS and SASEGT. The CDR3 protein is CASSGLGGLVTDTQYF. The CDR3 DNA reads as TGTGCCAGCAGTGGTCTAGGGGGCTTAGTAACAGATACGCAGTATTTT.

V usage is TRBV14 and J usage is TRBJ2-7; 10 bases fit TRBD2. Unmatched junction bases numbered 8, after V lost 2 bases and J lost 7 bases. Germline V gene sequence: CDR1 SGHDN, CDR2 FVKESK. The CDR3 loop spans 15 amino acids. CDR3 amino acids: CASSQNLAGVGEQYF. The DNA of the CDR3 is TGTGCCAGCAGCCAAAATCTAGCGGGAGTTGGTGAGCAGTACTTC.

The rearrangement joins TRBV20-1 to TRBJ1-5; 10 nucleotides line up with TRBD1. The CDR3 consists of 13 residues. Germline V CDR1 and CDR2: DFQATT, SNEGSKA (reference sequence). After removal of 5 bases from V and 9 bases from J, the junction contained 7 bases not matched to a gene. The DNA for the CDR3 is TGCAGTGCTGTCGACAGGGGGCCGGGGCCCCAGCATTTT. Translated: CSAVDRGPGPQHF.

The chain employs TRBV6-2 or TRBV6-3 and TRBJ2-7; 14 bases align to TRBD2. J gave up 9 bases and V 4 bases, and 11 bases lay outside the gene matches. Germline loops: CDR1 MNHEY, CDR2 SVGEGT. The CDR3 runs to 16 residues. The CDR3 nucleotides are TGTGCCAGCAGTTCCGCCGGGACTAGCGGGAGTGGACTGCAGTACTTC. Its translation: CASSSAGTSGSGLQYF.

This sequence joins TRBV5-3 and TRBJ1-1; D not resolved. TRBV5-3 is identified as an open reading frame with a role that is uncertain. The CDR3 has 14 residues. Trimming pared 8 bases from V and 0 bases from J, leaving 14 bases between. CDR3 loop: CASSPTPMNTEAFF. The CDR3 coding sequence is TGTGCCAGCAGCCCAACACCGATGAACACTGAAGCTTTCTTT.

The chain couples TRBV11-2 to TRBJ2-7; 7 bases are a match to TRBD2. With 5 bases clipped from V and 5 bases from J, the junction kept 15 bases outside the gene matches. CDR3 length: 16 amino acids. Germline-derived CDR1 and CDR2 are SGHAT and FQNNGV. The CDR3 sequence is CASSKTPSGDLDEQYF. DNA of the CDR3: TGTGCCAGCAGCAAAACGCCCAGCGGGGATCTGGACGAGCAGTACTTC.

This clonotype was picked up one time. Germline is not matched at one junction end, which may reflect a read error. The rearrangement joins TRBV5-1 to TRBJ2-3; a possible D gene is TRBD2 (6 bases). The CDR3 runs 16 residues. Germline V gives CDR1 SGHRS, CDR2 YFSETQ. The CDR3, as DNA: TGCGCCAGCAGCTTGGGAAGGGACTCTAGCACAGATACGCAGTATTTC. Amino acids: CASSLGRDSSTDTQYF. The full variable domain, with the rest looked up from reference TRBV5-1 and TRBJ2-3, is KAGVTQTPRYLIKTRGQQVTLSCSPISGHRSVSWYQQTPGQGLQFLFEYFSETQRNKGNFPGRFSGRQFSNSRSEMNVSTLELGDSALYLCASSLGRDSSTDTQYFGPGTRLTVL.

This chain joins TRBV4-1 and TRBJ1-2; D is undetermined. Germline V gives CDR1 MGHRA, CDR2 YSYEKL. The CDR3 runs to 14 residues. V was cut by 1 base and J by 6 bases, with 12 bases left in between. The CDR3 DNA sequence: TGCGCCAGCAGCCAAGTTCTTAAATGGCATGGCTACACCTTC. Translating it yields CASSQVLKWHGYTF.

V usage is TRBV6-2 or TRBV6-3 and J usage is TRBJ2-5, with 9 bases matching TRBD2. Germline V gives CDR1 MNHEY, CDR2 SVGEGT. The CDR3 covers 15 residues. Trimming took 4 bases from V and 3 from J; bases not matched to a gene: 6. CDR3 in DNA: TGTGCCAGCAGTTTAGCGGGAGAGGGTGAAGAGACCCAGTACTTC. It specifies CASSLAGEGEETQYF.

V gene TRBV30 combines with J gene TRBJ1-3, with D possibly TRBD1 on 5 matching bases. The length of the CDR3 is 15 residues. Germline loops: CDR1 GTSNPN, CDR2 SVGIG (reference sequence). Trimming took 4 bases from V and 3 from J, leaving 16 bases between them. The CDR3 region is CAWTLGRASGNTIYF. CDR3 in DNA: TGTGCCTGGACATTGGGACGCGCTAGTGGAAACACCATATATTTT.

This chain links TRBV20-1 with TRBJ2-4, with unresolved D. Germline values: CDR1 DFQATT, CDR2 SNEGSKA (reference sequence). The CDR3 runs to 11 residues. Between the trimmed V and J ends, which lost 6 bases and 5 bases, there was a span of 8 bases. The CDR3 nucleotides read TGCAGTGCCATACTCCAAAACATTCAGTACTTC. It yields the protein CSAILQNIQYF.

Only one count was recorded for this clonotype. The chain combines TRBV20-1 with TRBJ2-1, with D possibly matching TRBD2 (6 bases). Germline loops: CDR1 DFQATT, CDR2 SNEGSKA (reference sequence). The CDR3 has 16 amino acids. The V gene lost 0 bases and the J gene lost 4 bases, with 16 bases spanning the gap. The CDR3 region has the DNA TGCAGTGCTAGAGATGCGCGGCTAGCGAATTACAATGAGCAGTTCTTC. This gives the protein CSARDARLANYNEQFF.

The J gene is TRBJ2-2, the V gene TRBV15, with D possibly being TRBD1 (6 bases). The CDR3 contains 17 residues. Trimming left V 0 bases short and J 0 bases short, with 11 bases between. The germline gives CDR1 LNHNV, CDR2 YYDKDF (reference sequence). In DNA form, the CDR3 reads TGTGCCACCAGCAGAGATTTGGGACACTCGAACACCGGGGAGCTGTTTTTT. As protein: CATSRDLGHSNTGELFF.

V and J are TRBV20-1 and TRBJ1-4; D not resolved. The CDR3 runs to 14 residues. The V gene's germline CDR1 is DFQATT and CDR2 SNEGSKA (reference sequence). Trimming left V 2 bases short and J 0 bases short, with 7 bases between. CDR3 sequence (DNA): TGCAGTGCTAGACCGGGTGCAACTAATGAAAAACTGTTTTTT. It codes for CSARPGATNEKLFF.

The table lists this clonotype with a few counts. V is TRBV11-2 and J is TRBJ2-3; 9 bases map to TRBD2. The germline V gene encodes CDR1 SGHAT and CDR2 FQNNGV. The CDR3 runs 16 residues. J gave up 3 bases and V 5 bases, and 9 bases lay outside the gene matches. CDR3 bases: TGTGCCAGCAGCCTAGGACTAGCGACCGGTACAGATACGCAGTATTTT. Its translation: CASSLGLATGTDTQYF.